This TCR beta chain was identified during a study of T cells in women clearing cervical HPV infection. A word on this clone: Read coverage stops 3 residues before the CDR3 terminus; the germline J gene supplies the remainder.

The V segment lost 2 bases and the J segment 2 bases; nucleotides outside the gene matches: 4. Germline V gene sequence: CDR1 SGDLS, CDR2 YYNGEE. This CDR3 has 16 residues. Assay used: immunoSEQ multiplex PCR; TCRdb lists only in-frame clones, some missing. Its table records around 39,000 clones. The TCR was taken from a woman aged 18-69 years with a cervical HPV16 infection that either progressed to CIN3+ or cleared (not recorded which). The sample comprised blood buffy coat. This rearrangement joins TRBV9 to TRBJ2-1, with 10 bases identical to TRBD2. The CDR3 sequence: CASSVSSGGTYNEQFF. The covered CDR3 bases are TGTGCCAGCAGCGTCTCTAGCGGGGGTACCTACAATGAG.